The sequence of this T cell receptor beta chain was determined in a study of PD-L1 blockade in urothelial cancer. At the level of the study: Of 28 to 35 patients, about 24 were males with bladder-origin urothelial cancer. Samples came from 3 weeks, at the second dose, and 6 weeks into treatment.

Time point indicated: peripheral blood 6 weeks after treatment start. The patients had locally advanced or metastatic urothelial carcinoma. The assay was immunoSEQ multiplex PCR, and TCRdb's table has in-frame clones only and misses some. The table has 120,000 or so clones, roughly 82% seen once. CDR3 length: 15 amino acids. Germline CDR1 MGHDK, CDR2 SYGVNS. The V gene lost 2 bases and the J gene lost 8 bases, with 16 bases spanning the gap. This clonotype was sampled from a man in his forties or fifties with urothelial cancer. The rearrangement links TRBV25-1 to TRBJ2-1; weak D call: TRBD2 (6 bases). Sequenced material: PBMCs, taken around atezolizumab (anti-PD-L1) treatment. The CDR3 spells CASSERSGPRDEQFF. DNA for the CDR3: TGTGCCAGCAGTGAACGAAGCGGGCCTCGGGATGAGCAGTTCTTC.